This TCR beta chain was found in a study of OX40 agonist ivuxolimab in advanced cancers. CDR1 GTSNPN and CDR2 SVGIG come from the germline V gene (reference sequence). CDR3 length equals 13 residues. The V and J ends lost 5 bases and 2 bases respectively, with 13 bases between them. Using immunoSEQ multiplex PCR, the repertoire was profiled, and TCRdb retains in-frame clones only, with some absent. This sample has 45,000 to 60,000 clones; approximately 80% occur once, and the top ten carry roughly 1.6%. J is TRBJ2-7 and V is TRBV30; possible D gene TRBD1, 6 bases. This clonotype was obtained from an adult with an advanced solid tumor such as melanoma, head and neck, liver or kidney cancer. This sample comprised CD4+ or CD8+ T cells sorted from blood, obtained in a trial of the OX40 agonist ivuxolimab. CDR3 residues: CAWAGTPAYEQYF. The DNA for the CDR3 is TGTGCCTGGGCCGGGACACCCGCCTACGAGCAGTACTTC.